This T cell receptor beta chain stems from a study of shared clonotypes between healthy human individuals. CD45RO-negative, CCR7-selected cells formed the naive CD8 fraction, which excluded terminally differentiated effector memory CD45RA+ cells. How the authors handled the data: In the immunoSEQ data, sequences were junction-only and lacked quality scores, so filtering differed. Clones were sequenced by immunoSEQ multiplex PCR, and TCRdb holds only the in-frame ones, with some missing. The V and J calls and clone size were taken over from that table, and D and trimming were inferred from the DNA. The table lists about 2 million clones, approximately 94% of them singletons, with roughly 1.1% in the top ten. In its sample, this clone was seen once. The receptor was derived from a young man in good health. The source material was naive CD8+ T cells sorted from blood.

CDR3 bases: TGTGCCAGCAGTTTTAAGGACAGCAATCAGCCCCAGCATTTT. Translation gives CASSFKDSNQPQHF. V and J are TRBV27 and TRBJ1-5; D is unresolved. This CDR3 is 14 amino acids long. Germline loops: CDR1 MNHEY, CDR2 SMNVEV (reference sequence). The V end was cut by 3 bases, the J end by 1 base, with 7 bases between.